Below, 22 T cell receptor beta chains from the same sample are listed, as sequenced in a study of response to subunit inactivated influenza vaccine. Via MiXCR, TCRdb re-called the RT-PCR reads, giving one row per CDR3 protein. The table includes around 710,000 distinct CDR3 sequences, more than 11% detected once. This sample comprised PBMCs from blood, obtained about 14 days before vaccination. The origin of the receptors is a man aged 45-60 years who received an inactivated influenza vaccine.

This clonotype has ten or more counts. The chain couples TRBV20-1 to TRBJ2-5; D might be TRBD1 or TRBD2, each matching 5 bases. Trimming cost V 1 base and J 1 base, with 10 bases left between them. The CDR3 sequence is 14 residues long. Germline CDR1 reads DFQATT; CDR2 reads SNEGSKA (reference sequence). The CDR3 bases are TGCAGTGCTAGAGGGGGGTTTATCCAAGAGACCCAGTACTTC. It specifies CSARGGFIQETQYF.

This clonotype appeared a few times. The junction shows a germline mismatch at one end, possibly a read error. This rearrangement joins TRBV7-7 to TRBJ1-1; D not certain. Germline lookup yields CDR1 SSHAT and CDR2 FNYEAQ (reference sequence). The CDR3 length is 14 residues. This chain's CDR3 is CASSLALAGPEAFF. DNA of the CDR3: TGTGCTAGCAGCTTAGCGTTGGCCGGCCCTGAAGCTTTCTTT.

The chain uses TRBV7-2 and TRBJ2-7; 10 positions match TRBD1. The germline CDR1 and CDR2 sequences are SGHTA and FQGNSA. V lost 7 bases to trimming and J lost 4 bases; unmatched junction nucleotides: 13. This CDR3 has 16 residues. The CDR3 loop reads CASTPALTGGIYEQYF. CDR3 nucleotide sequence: TGTGCCAGCACCCCCGCTCTGACAGGGGGCATTTACGAGCAGTACTTC.

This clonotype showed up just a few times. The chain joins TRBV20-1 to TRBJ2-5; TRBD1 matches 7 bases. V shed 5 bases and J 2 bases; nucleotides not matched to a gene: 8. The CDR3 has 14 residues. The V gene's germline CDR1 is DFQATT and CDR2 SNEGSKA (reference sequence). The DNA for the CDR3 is TGCAGTGCTGGAACAGGGGTGGGGCAAGAGACCCAGTACTTC. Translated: CSAGTGVGQETQYF.

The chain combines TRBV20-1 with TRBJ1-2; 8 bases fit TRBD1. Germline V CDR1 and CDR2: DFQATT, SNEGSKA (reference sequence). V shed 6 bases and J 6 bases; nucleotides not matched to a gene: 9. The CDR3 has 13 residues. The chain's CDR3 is CSAPLDRDNGYTF. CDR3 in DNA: TGCAGTGCCCCCTTGGACAGGGATAATGGCTACACCTTC.

For the CDR3, the DNA is TGTGCCAGCAGCGTAGTGGGCTCTCGAGCGGGCGCCGGGGAGCTGTTTTTT. Its protein product is CASSVVGSRAGAGELFF. The gene calls are TRBV9 and TRBJ2-2, with D perhaps matching TRBD2 (6 bases). V lost 0 bases and J 6 bases, leaving 18 bases between the germline ends. Germline-derived CDR1 and CDR2 are SGDLS and YYNGEE. This CDR3 contains 17 residues.

The CDR3, as DNA: TGTGCCAGCAGTTTCGAAAAGGCCTACAATGAGCAGTTCTTC. Translated: CASSFEKAYNEQFF. This chain uses TRBV12-3 or TRBV12-4 with TRBJ2-1; D is uncertain. Trimming removed 3 bases at V and 2 bases at J, with 8 bases between. There are 14 residues in the CDR3.

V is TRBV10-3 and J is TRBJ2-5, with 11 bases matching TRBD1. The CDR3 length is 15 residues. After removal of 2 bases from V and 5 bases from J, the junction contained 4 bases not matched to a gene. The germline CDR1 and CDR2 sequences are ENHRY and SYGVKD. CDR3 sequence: CAISEGQGAMETQYF. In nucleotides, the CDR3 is TGTGCCATCAGTGAGGGACAGGGGGCGATGGAGACCCAGTACTTC.

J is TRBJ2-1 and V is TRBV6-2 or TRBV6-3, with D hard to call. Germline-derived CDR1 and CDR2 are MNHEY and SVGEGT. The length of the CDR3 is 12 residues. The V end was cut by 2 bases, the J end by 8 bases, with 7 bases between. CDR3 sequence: CASSYGVDEQFF. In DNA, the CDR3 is TGTGCCAGCAGTTACGGGGTGGATGAGCAGTTCTTC.

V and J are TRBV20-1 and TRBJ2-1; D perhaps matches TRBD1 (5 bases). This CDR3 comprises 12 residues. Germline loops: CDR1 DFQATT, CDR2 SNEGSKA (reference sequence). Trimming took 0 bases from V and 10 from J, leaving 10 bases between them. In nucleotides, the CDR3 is TGCAGTGCTAGAGAGTATTACAGGGAGCAGTTCTTC. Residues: CSAREYYREQFF.

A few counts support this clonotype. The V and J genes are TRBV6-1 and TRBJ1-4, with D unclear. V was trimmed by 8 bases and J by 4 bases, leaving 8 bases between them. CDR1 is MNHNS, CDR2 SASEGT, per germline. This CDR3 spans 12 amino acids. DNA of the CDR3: TGTGCCAGCCGAGCCGGTAATGAAAAACTGTTTTTT. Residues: CASRAGNEKLFF.

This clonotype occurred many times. In DNA, the CDR3 is TGTGCCAGCAGATTACTAGCGGGGGACCACAATGAGCAGTTCTTC. It is translated as CASRLLAGDHNEQFF. This chain links TRBV2 with TRBJ2-1; TRBD2 matches 11 bases. The germline V gene has CDR1 SNHLY and CDR2 FYNNEI. The CDR3 is 15 amino acids. Germline trimming cut 6 bases from V and 5 bases from J; bases unmatched to any gene: 6.

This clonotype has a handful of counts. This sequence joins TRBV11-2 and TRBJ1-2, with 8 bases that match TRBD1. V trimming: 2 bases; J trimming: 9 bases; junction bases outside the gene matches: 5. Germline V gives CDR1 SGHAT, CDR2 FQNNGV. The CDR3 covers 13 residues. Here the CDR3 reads CASSLPGQVSYTF. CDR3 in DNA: TGTGCCAGCAGCTTACCGGGACAGGTCAGCTACACCTTC.

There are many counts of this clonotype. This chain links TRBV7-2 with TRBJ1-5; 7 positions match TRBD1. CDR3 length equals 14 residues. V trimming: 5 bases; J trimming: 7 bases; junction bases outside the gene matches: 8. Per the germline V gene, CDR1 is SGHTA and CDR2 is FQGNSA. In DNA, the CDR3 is TGTGCCAGCAGCCCGGGACAGCCAGGGCAGCCCCAGCATTTT. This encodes CASSPGQPGQPQHF.

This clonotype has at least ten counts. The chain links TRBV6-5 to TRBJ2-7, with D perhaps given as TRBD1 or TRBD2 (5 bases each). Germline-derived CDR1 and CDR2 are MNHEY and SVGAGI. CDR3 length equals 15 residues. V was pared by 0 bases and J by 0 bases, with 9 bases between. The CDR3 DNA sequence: TGTGCCAGCAGTTACTCGGCAGGGAGCTCCTACGAGCAGTACTTC. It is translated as CASSYSAGSSYEQYF.

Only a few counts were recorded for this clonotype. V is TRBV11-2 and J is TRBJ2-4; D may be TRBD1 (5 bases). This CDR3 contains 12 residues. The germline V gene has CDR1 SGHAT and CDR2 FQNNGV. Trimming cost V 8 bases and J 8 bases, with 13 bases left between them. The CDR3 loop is CASASGWDIQYF. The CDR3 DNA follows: TGTGCCAGCGCCTCAGGGTGGGACATTCAGTACTTC.

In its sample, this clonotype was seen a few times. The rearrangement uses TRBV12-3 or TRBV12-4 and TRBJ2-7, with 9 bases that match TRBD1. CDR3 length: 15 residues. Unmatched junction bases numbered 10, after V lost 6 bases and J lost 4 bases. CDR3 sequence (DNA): TGTGCCAGCAGCACGACGGGACAGGGCTCTTACGAGCAGTACTTC. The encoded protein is CASSTTGQGSYEQYF.

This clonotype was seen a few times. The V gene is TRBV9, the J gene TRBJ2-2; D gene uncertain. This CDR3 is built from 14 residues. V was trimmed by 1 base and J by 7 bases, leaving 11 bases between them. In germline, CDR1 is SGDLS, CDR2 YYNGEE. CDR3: CASSVRWGFGELFF. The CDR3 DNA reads TGTGCCAGCAGCGTAAGATGGGGTTTCGGGGAGCTGTTTTTT. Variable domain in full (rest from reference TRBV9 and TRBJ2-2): DSGVTQTPKHLITATGQRVTLRCSPRSGDLSVYWYQQSLDQGLQFLIQYYNGEERAKGNILERFSAQQFPDLHSELNLSSLELGDSALYFCASSVRWGFGELFFGEGSRLTVL.

The CDR3 DNA follows: TGTGCCATCAGTGTGGGAGAAAGTCAGCCCCAGCATTTT. Translated: CAISVGESQPQHF. The J gene is TRBJ1-5, the V gene TRBV10-3; no clear D. The CDR3 covers 13 residues. Germline V lookup: CDR1 ENHRY, CDR2 SYGVKD. Deletions cut 4 bases from V and 6 bases from J, with 10 bases between.

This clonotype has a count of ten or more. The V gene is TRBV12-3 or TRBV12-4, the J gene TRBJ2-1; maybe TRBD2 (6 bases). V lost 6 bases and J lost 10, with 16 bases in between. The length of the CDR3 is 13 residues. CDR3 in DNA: TGTGCCAGCAGGAAACTAGCACGGGAAGAGCAGTTCTTC. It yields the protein CASRKLAREEQFF.

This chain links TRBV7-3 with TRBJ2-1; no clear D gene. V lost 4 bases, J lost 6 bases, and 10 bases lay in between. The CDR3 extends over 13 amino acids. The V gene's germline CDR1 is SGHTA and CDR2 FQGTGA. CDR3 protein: CASSSPRGNEQFF. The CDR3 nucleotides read TGTGCCAGCAGCTCCCCGCGCGGCAATGAGCAGTTCTTC.

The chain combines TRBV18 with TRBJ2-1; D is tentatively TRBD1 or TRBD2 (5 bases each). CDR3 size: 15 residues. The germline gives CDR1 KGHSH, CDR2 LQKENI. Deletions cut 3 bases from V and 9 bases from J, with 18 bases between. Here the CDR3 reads CASSPPGRMTAEQFF. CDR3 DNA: TGTGCCAGCTCACCCCCGGGGCGGATGACGGCTGAGCAGTTCTTC.